This TCR beta chain was identified in a study of blood T cell repertoires in COVID-19. Looking at the study overall: Sample material is recorded as cDNA or gDNA derived from T cells, B-cell-depleted T cells, or PBMCs.

This CDR3 comprises 14 residues. Participants, 18 to 89 years old, spanned fewer than 30 US areas. Among Cohort 3 donors, those recovered had two negative PCRs, clearance, or symptom resolution. TCRdb keeps only in-frame clones here, not all; method: immunoSEQ multiplex PCR. The sample shows approximately 300,000 clones, more than 75% of them seen only once. The clonotype was recovered from a man aged 60-69 years who had recovered from COVID-19. This chain links TRBV1 with TRBJ2-1; the table gives TRBD1 as D, unverified against the DNA. TRBV1 is described as a pseudogene. Sequencing was performed on PBMCs or T cells enriched from blood (not recorded which). The CDR3 reads CTSSQYARVDEQFF. In DNA, the CDR3 is TGCACCAGCAGCCAATATGCCAGGGTGGATGAGCAGTTCTTC.